These T cell receptor beta chains were read from a single sample in a study of beta chain features in type 1 diabetes. The protocol was immunoSEQ multiplex PCR, while the TCRdb copy is restricted to in-frame clones and leaves out a portion. This table holds 350,000 to 450,000 clones, about 12% found once. The sequenced material came from naive CD4+ T cells from blood. All receptors come from a woman under 30 with type 1 diabetes. CDR3s include the opening cysteine and the closing phenylalanine or tryptophan. The D gene is left open where the match is weak. Where a row states a size, it is once, few, many or the class of an expanded clone; other rows omit it.

TRBJ2-1 | TRBV11-1 | TRBD1 | - | CASSVGQGNNEQFF | TGTGCCAGCAGCGTAGGACAGGGCAACAATGAGCAGTTCTTC
TRBJ2-7 | TRBV7-2 | TRBD2 | - | CASSLAPPSGSAYEQYF | TGTGCCAGCAGCTTAGCGCCCCCTAGCGGGAGTGCCTACGAGCAGTACTTC
TRBJ2-6 | TRBV5-1 | - | - | CASSLGTISSGANVLTF | TGCGCCAGCAGCTTGGGGACTATAAGCTCTGGGGCCAACGTCCTGACTTTC
TRBJ1-5 | TRBV19 | TRBD1 | few | CASRPRDREGQPQHF | TGTGCCAGTAGGCCCCGGGACAGGGAAGGACAGCCCCAGCATTTT
TRBJ2-3 | TRBV5-1 | TRBD2 | - | CASSPAGGRDTQYF | TGCGCCAGCAGCCCAGCGGGAGGTAGGGATACGCAGTATTTT
TRBJ2-1 | TRBV28 | - | - | CASSFPLSRNNEQFF | TGTGCCAGCAGTTTCCCCCTTTCCAGGAACAATGAGCAGTTCTTC
TRBJ1-1 | TRBV29-1 | - | - | CSVARLENTEAFF | TGCAGCGTCGCCAGGTTAGAGAACACTGAAGCTTTCTTT
TRBJ2-7 | TRBV28 | - | - | CASLGGTVRYEQYF | TGTGCCAGCTTGGGCGGGACAGTCCGCTACGAGCAGTACTTC
TRBJ2-5 | TRBV5-1 | - | few | CASSLGATETQYF | TGCGCCAGCAGCTTAGGGGCCACGGAGACCCAGTACTTC
TRBJ2-1 | TRBV19 | TRBD2 | few | CASSKPGLAAMEQFF | TGTGCCAGTAGTAAGCCCGGACTAGCGGCCATGGAGCAGTTCTTC
TRBJ2-4 | TRBV5-1 | - | - | CASSLGQGAGSIQYF | TGCGCCAGCAGCTTGGGGCAGGGCGCAGGTTCCATTCAGTACTTC
TRBJ2-1 | TRBV7-7 | TRBD2 | few | CASSPGTRVNEQFF | TGTGCTAGCAGCCCCGGGACTAGGGTGAATGAGCAGTTCTTC
TRBJ2-3 | TRBV5-1 | TRBD2 | - | CASSFAGEGTDTQYF | TGCGCCAGCAGCTTTGCGGGAGAAGGCACAGATACGCAGTATTTT
TRBJ2-7 | TRBV7-2 | - | - | CASSLDSTSYEQYF | TGTGCCAGCAGCTTGGACAGTACGTCCTACGAGCAGTACTTC
TRBJ2-3 | TRBV28 | TRBD1 | - | CASSLMTGGLEDTQYF | TGTGCCAGCAGTTTAATGACAGGGGGTCTAGAGGATACGCAGTATTTT
TRBJ2-5 | TRBV7-9 | - | few | CASTGETQYF | TGTGCCAGCACAGGAGAGACCCAGTACTTC
TRBJ1-6 | TRBV6-6 | TRBD1 | few | CASSRQGLSDSPLHF | TGTGCCAGCAGTAGACAGGGTCTATCCGATTCACCCCTCCACTTT
TRBJ2-3 | TRBV28 | - | - | CASGTYTDTQYF | TGTGCCAGCGGGACATACACAGATACGCAGTATTTT
TRBJ1-1 | TRBV29-1 | - | - | CSVVPPGRGTLGAFF | TGCAGCGTGGTTCCCCCAGGGAGGGGGACCTTGGGTGCTTTCTTT
TRBJ1-2 | TRBV15 | - | - | CATSMEAGRSYGYTF | TGTGCCACCAGCATGGAGGCAGGAAGGTCCTATGGCTACACCTTC
TRBJ2-1 | TRBV2 | - | few | CASQGYNEQFF | TGTGCCAGCCAGGGTTACAATGAGCAGTTCTTC
TRBJ1-5 | TRBV30 | TRBD1 | - | CAWSVQGQNNQPQHF | TGTGCCTGGAGTGTACAGGGGCAGAACAATCAGCCCCAGCATTTT
TRBJ2-1 | TRBV5-1 | TRBD2 | - | CASSPDQRERGEQFF | TGCGCCAGCAGCCCGGACCAGCGGGAGCGGGGTGAGCAGTTCTTC